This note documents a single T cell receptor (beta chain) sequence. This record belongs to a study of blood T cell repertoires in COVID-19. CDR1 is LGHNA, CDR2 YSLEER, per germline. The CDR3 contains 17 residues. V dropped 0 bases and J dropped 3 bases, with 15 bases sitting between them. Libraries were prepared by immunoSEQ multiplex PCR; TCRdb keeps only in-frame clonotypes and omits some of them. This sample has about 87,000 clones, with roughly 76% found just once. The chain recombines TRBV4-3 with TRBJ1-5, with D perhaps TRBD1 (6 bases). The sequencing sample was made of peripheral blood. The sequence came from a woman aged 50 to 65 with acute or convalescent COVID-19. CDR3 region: CASSQDLGASPNQPQHF. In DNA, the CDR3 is TGCGCCAGCAGCCAAGATTTGGGGGCTTCCCCCAATCAGCCCCAGCATTTT.